Below are 27 T cell receptor beta chains sequenced from a single sample in a study of siplizumab effects on memory and regulatory T cells. Repertoires were generated with immunoSEQ multiplex PCR, while TCRdb's copy carries only in-frame clones and drops some. The profile shows under 130,000 clones, 93% of them singletons. The sample comprised CD4+ T cells sorted from blood. These receptors all stem from a human donor in good health.

V gene TRBV7-8 combines with J gene TRBJ1-1; D remains ambiguous. This CDR3 comprises 15 residues. The V and J ends lost 5 bases and 7 bases respectively, with 20 bases between them. Germline CDR1 SGHVS, CDR2 FQNEAQ. DNA of the CDR3: TGTGCCAGCAGCGGGTCCACGATTAGCTCACTTGAAGCTTTCTTT. This encodes CASSGSTISSLEAFF.

V is TRBV7-2 and J is TRBJ1-1; D is perhaps TRBD1 (5 bases). V dropped 0 bases and J dropped 3 bases, with 8 bases sitting between them. This CDR3 contains 14 residues. In germline, CDR1 is SGHTA, CDR2 FQGNSA. The CDR3 DNA follows: TGTGCCAGCAGCTTAGCAGGGGCGGACACTGAAGCTTTCTTT. Translated: CASSLAGADTEAFF.

The genes are TRBV5-1 and TRBJ2-7; D is unclear. The CDR3 is 12 residues long. The V and J ends lost 0 bases and 7 bases respectively, with 8 bases between them. CDR1 is SGHRS, CDR2 YFSETQ, per germline. The CDR3, as DNA: TGCGCCAGCAGCTTGGACACCTTGGAGCAGTACTTC. Protein: CASSLDTLEQYF.

This clone has only a few counts. The V and J genes are TRBV30 and TRBJ1-2; possible D gene TRBD1, 5 bases. V was trimmed by 2 bases and J by 5 bases, leaving 15 bases between them. The germline V gene encodes CDR1 GTSNPN and CDR2 SVGIG (reference sequence). CDR3 size: 14 residues. The CDR3 is CAWSRPGTAYGYTF. DNA for the CDR3: TGTGCCTGGAGTCGCCCAGGGACGGCGTATGGCTACACCTTC.

The V gene is TRBV5-8, the J gene TRBJ2-1; 10 bases agree with TRBD2. With V trimmed by 5 bases and J by 6 bases, 2 bases remained unmatched. CDR1 is SGHTS and CDR2 is YDEGEE in the germline V gene. The CDR3 is made up of 13 amino acids. CDR3: CASRRTSGNEQFF. The CDR3 nucleotides are TGTGCCAGCAGGCGGACTAGCGGCAATGAGCAGTTCTTC. Full variable domain (missing parts from reference TRBV5-8 and TRBJ2-1): EAGVTQSPTHLIKTRGQQATLRCSPISGHTSVYWYQQALGLGLQFLLWYDEGEERNRGNFPPRFSGRQFPNYSSELNVNALELEDSALYLCASRRTSGNEQFFGPGTRLTVL.

The CDR3 nucleotides are TGTGCCAGCAGTGAAGTCGGCAGGGGGAATGGCTACACCTTC. This gives the protein CASSEVGRGNGYTF. The chain joins TRBV6-1 to TRBJ1-2, with 7 bases lining up with TRBD1. Germline V gives CDR1 MNHNS, CDR2 SASEGT. Trimming took 1 base from V and 6 from J; bases not matched to a gene: 5. This CDR3 spans 14 amino acids.

The chain employs TRBV27 and TRBJ1-6; TRBD1 matches at 9 bases. Germline V gives CDR1 MNHEY, CDR2 SMNVEV (reference sequence). The CDR3 totals 18 residues. Trimming at V came to 4 bases and at J to 8 bases, leaving 15 bases not matched to a gene. DNA of the CDR3: TGTGCCAGCAGTTCACCGTCGGCACAGACAGGGGGGGATTCACCCCTCCACTTT. Its protein is CASSSPSAQTGGDSPLHF.

V and J are TRBV27 and TRBJ2-1; the match to TRBD2 covers 15 bases. This CDR3 spans 18 amino acids. V lost 5 bases to trimming and J lost 7 bases; unmatched junction nucleotides: 12. From germline, CDR1 is MNHEY and CDR2 SMNVEV (reference sequence). The CDR3 sequence is CASSTSGLAGGPWNEQFF. The CDR3 coding sequence is TGTGCCAGCAGTACCAGTGGACTAGCGGGAGGGCCGTGGAATGAGCAGTTCTTC.

V and J are TRBV9 and TRBJ2-1; TRBD2 aligns across 9 bases. The V and J ends lost 3 bases and 7 bases, in that order; junction bases with no gene match: 11. CDR1 and CDR2 from the germline V gene are SGDLS and YYNGEE. The CDR3 runs 16 residues. The chain's CDR3 is CASSAPSGNGMNEQFF. As DNA, the CDR3 is TGTGCCAGCAGCGCCCCTAGCGGGAACGGAATGAATGAGCAGTTCTTC.

J is TRBJ1-2 and V is TRBV2; the match to TRBD1 covers 8 bases. V trimming: 5 bases; J trimming: 8 bases; junction bases outside the gene matches: 4. The CDR3 runs to 12 residues. Germline CDR1 reads SNHLY; CDR2 reads FYNNEI. The CDR3 region has the DNA TGTGCCAGCAGTTCCGACAGGGGAGGCTACACCTTC. It specifies CASSSDRGGYTF.

The V call is TRBV5-1, the J call TRBJ1-3; D gene unclear. Germline CDR1 is SGHRS and CDR2 is YFSETQ. The CDR3 runs to 15 residues. With 4 bases removed from V and 0 bases from J, the gap between germline ends came to 11 bases. Here the CDR3 reads CASSRAGVSGNTIYF. CDR3 DNA: TGCGCCAGCAGCCGGGCCGGGGTCTCTGGAAACACCATATATTTT.

This rearrangement joins TRBV4-1 to TRBJ1-4; D unclear. V was clipped by 4 bases and J by 4 bases, with 10 bases between them. The CDR3 is 14 residues long. Per the germline V gene, CDR1 is MGHRA and CDR2 is YSYEKL. The CDR3 nucleotides read TGCGCCAGCAGCCCCCGGTTGGGTAATGAAAAACTGTTTTTT. Its translation is CASSPRLGNEKLFF.

This clone has a single count. The chain joins TRBV6-6 to TRBJ1-5; no reliable D call. V was cut by 9 bases and J by 1 base, with 13 bases left in between. CDR1 and CDR2 from the germline V gene are MNHNY and SVGAGI (reference sequence). The CDR3 sequence is 14 residues long. CDR3 in amino acids: CASGRQGSNQPQHF. The CDR3 DNA sequence: TGTGCCAGTGGGCGGCAAGGGAGCAATCAGCCCCAGCATTTT.

This chain connects TRBV7-6 to TRBJ2-1, with 7 bases that match TRBD2. This CDR3 has 15 amino acids. Germline V lookup: CDR1 SGHVS, CDR2 FNYEAQ. Trimming took 3 bases from V and 5 from J; bases not matched to a gene: 7. The CDR3 bases are TGTGCCAGCAGCTTCCAACCGGGAGGCAACAATGAGCAGTTCTTC. Its translation is CASSFQPGGNNEQFF.

The J gene is TRBJ1-1, the V gene TRBV5-4; tentatively, D is TRBD1 (5 bases). Looked up from germline, CDR1 is SGHNT and CDR2 is YYREEE (reference sequence). Deletions cut 4 bases from V and 0 bases from J, with 13 bases between. The CDR3 loop spans 15 amino acids. The CDR3 sequence is CASSPGLSLNTEAFF. CDR3 bases: TGTGCCAGCAGCCCGGGGCTTTCCTTGAACACTGAAGCTTTCTTT.

This chain joins TRBV6-6 and TRBJ2-7; 10 bases are shared with TRBD1. The CDR3 consists of 15 residues. Germline CDR1 and CDR2: MNHNY and SVGAGI (reference sequence). The V and J ends lost 2 bases and 1 base, in that order; junction bases with no gene match: 2. The CDR3 protein is CASSYEGQGSYEQYF. As DNA, the CDR3 is TGTGCCAGCAGTTACGAGGGACAGGGGTCCTACGAGCAGTACTTC.

The chain has TRBV4-1 and TRBJ1-4, with D possibly matching TRBD1 (5 bases). The CDR3 totals 14 residues. Deletions cut 3 bases from V and 7 bases from J, with 12 bases between. CDR1 is MGHRA and CDR2 is YSYEKL in the germline V gene. CDR3 sequence reads: CASSHGQLGEKLFF. CDR3 bases: TGCGCCAGCAGCCACGGACAACTAGGTGAAAAACTGTTTTTT.

V is TRBV7-3 and J is TRBJ2-1; a possible D gene is TRBD1 (6 bases). Germline V gene data show CDR1 as SGHTA and CDR2 as FQGTGA. Trimming took 2 bases from V and 5 from J, leaving 10 bases between them. This CDR3 contains 14 residues. For the CDR3, the DNA is TGTGCCAGCAGCTTAGACAGGACGCACAATGAGCAGTTCTTC. As protein: CASSLDRTHNEQFF.

The V call is TRBV14, the J call TRBJ1-2; 8 positions agree with TRBD1. V shed 0 bases, J shed 4 bases, and the junction held 7 bases outside the gene matches. The CDR3 runs 16 residues. The germline CDR1 and CDR2 sequences are SGHDN and FVKESK. Here the CDR3 reads CASSQDGQGASYGYTF. Written as DNA, the CDR3 is TGTGCCAGCAGCCAAGATGGGCAGGGGGCGTCCTATGGCTACACCTTC.

The chain joins TRBV2 to TRBJ2-2, with unresolved D. The germline CDR1 and CDR2 sequences are SNHLY and FYNNEI. V dropped 4 bases and J dropped 4 bases, with 10 bases sitting between them. This CDR3 comprises 14 residues. For the CDR3, the DNA is TGTGCCAGCAGTGTAAGCAGATTCACCGGGGAGCTGTTTTTT. Amino acid sequence: CASSVSRFTGELFF.

The CDR3 here is CASISPGAPEAFF. CDR3 DNA: TGTGCCAGCATTTCTCCAGGAGCCCCTGAAGCTTTCTTT. The chain carries TRBV6-5 and TRBJ1-1; no clear D. The germline gives CDR1 MNHEY, CDR2 SVGAGI. The CDR3 totals 13 residues. V lost 7 bases and J 6 bases, leaving 15 bases between the germline ends.

This rearrangement joins TRBV4-1 to TRBJ1-4; a possible D gene is TRBD1 (5 bases). The CDR3 is 16 amino acids. Germline CDR1 and CDR2: MGHRA and YSYEKL. Between the trimmed V and J ends, which lost 0 bases and 8 bases, there was a span of 16 bases. CDR3 DNA: TGCGCCAGCAGCCAAGATCCCGGGGGAGGAAGAGAAAAACTGTTTTTT. Its protein product is CASSQDPGGGREKLFF.

This clone was detected once. At one end the junction does not follow the germline gene, possibly because of a read error. CDR3 sequence: CPTMNTEAFF. In DNA, the CDR3 is TGCCCCACCATGAACACTGAAGCTTTCTTT. The chain combines TRBV5-3 with TRBJ1-1; no clear D gene. TRBV5-3 qualifies as an ORF whose function is uncertain. The CDR3 has 10 residues.

The chain combines TRBV11-3 with TRBJ2-3, with 8 bases aligning to TRBD2. The germline CDR1 and CDR2 sequences are SGHNT and YENEEA. The CDR3 is 16 residues long. With 1 base clipped from V and 2 bases from J, the junction kept 5 bases outside the gene matches. Here the CDR3 reads CASSLGGGINTDTQYF. The CDR3, as DNA: TGTGCCAGCAGCTTAGGCGGGGGGATAAACACAGATACGCAGTATTTT.

The chain couples TRBV7-9 to TRBJ1-2; no clear D gene. V lost 5 bases, J lost 4 bases, and 17 bases lay in between. Germline V lookup: CDR1 SEHNR, CDR2 FQNEAQ (reference sequence). The CDR3 covers 15 residues. CDR3 amino acids: CASSAPSALSYGYTF. The CDR3 DNA reads as TGTGCCAGCAGCGCACCGTCGGCACTGAGCTATGGCTACACCTTC.

The rearrangement joins TRBV30 to TRBJ1-6, with D tentatively TRBD1 (5 bases). Germline V CDR1 and CDR2: GTSNPN, SVGIG (reference sequence). Trimming took off 5 bases at V and 5 bases at J, with 7 bases between the two ends. The CDR3 covers 12 residues. CDR3 region: CAWDRNNSPLHF. The CDR3 coding sequence is TGTGCCTGGGACAGAAATAATTCACCCCTCCACTTT.

The rearrangement uses TRBV5-6 and TRBJ1-4; D is unresolved. The length of the CDR3 is 13 residues. CDR1 is SGHDT, CDR2 YYEEEE, per germline. With 0 bases removed from V and 5 bases from J, the gap between germline ends came to 5 bases. The DNA for the CDR3 is TGTGCCAGCAGCTTGGTGCAGAATGAAAAACTGTTTTTT. It is translated as CASSLVQNEKLFF.